One sample yielded the 29 T cell receptor beta chains listed below, sequenced in a study of shared clonotypes between healthy human individuals. TCRdb's table, derived via immunoSEQ multiplex PCR, lists solely in-frame clones and lacks some. Counted here are some 1,100,000 clones, 70% to 80% occurring once; the ten biggest clones make up under 0.6%. The specimen was memory CD4+ T cells from PBMCs. Regarding subset: CD45RA-negative fraction. These receptors were collected from a man between 18 and 29 years old in good health. Some clones in this sample may be carry-over from other donors' samples.

The gene calls are TRBV5-4 and TRBJ2-5, with a tentative D call TRBD1 (6 bases). Trimming removed 3 bases from V and 5 bases from J, with 17 bases in between. The CDR3 has 15 amino acids. Germline loops: CDR1 SGHNT, CDR2 YYREEE (reference sequence). CDR3 amino acids: CASSSPGQTMETQYF. The CDR3 coding sequence is TGTGCCAGCAGCTCCCCCGGACAGACTATGGAGACCCAGTACTTC.

The chain recombines TRBV15 with TRBJ1-1, with 8 bases that match TRBD1. Germline CDR1 LNHNV, CDR2 YYDKDF (reference sequence). CDR3 length: 14 amino acids. Trimming took 5 bases from V and 11 from J; bases not matched to a gene: 13. DNA for the CDR3: TGTGCCACCAGCCTAACCCAGGGGGCGGATAGGGCTTTCTTT. This sequence encodes CATSLTQGADRAFF.

This clone was seen just once. This chain links TRBV9 with TRBJ1-3; D is unclear. Deletions cut 4 bases from V and 0 bases from J, with 8 bases between. Germline V gene data show CDR1 as SGDLS and CDR2 as YYNGEE. CDR3 length: 14 residues. The CDR3 is CASSLLGSGNTIYF. The CDR3 coding sequence is TGTGCCAGCAGCCTTCTGGGCTCTGGAAACACCATATATTTT.

As concerns this clone: Within the sample, other DNA sequences also encode this same CDR3. The genes are TRBV7-3 and TRBJ2-1, with 12 positions matching TRBD2. The CDR3 extends over 18 amino acids. Germline CDR1 and CDR2: SGHTA and FQGTGA. V lost 6 bases, J lost 1 base, and 10 bases stayed unmatched. CDR3 residues: CASSAGLAGPGSYNEQFF. The DNA for the CDR3 is TGTGCCAGCAGTGCTGGACTAGCGGGACCCGGATCCTACAATGAGCAGTTCTTC.

This chain uses TRBV18 with TRBJ1-3; TRBD1 is a possible D gene (5 bases). CDR1 is KGHSH and CDR2 is LQKENI in the germline V gene. V lost 4 bases to trimming and J lost 0 bases, with 10 bases between them. The CDR3 contains 15 residues. The CDR3 sequence is CASSQEQASGNTIYF. CDR3 sequence (DNA): TGTGCCAGCTCACAAGAACAGGCCTCTGGAAACACCATATATTTT.

This sequence joins TRBV6-5 and TRBJ2-3; D is possibly TRBD1 (6 bases). The CDR3 runs 16 residues. Germline V gives CDR1 MNHEY, CDR2 SVGAGI. Trimming pared 4 bases from V and 4 bases from J, leaving 18 bases between. CDR3 coding DNA: TGTGCCAGCAGTTTCCGAGGGGGAGTCCCCTCAGATACGCAGTATTTT. It encodes CASSFRGGVPSDTQYF.

For the CDR3, the DNA is TGTGCCAGCAGTTTAGAGACTAGTGGCAATGAGCAGTTCTTC. Protein product: CASSLETSGNEQFF. The V and J genes are TRBV27 and TRBJ2-1; tentatively, D is TRBD2 (6 bases). CDR1 and CDR2 (germline): MNHEY, SMNVEV (reference sequence). Trimming took 2 bases from V and 6 from J, leaving 11 bases between them. This CDR3 contains 14 residues.

J is TRBJ2-5 and V is TRBV7-9, with 7 positions matching TRBD1. There are 13 residues in the CDR3. Trimming at V came to 3 bases and at J to 4 bases, leaving 2 bases not matched to a gene. The germline V gene has CDR1 SEHNR and CDR2 FQNEAQ (reference sequence). The CDR3 sequence is CASSFNRGETQYF. DNA of the CDR3: TGTGCCAGCAGCTTTAACAGGGGAGAGACCCAGTACTTC.

The rearrangement joins TRBV28 to TRBJ2-3; maybe TRBD1 (6 bases). Between the trimmed V and J ends, which lost 5 bases and 4 bases, there was a span of 16 bases. The germline CDR1 and CDR2 sequences are MDHEN and SYDVKM. This CDR3 has 15 amino acids. For the CDR3, the DNA is TGTGCCAGCAGTGCTGGGACAATTCGATCAGATACGCAGTATTTT. This codes for CASSAGTIRSDTQYF.

The chain carries TRBV7-2 and TRBJ2-2; 7 nucleotides agree with TRBD2. V was clipped by 6 bases and J by 3 bases; unmatched bases: 4. This CDR3 region has 14 residues. Germline V gene lookup returns CDR1 SGHTA and CDR2 FQGNSA. The CDR3 sequence is CASRLAAHTGELFF. The CDR3, as DNA: TGTGCCAGCAGGCTAGCGGCACACACCGGGGAGCTGTTTTTT.

CDR3 DNA: TGTGCCTGGAGTGTAGGGGCAGGGACGACTGAAGCTTTCTTT. Protein product: CAWSVGAGTTEAFF. J is TRBJ1-1 and V is TRBV30; D is perhaps TRBD1 (5 bases). Between the trimmed V and J ends, which lost 0 bases and 5 bases, there was a span of 13 bases. This CDR3 contains 14 residues. Germline CDR1 and CDR2: GTSNPN and SVGIG (reference sequence).

V and J are TRBV18 and TRBJ1-5; maybe TRBD1 (6 bases). The V end lost 6 bases, the J end lost 1 base, and 16 bases lay between the germline ends. The germline CDR1 and CDR2 sequences are KGHSH and LQKENI. The length of the CDR3 is 16 residues. CDR3 coding DNA: TGTGCCAGCTCCGGGCGGGGGGGCGCGAGCAATCAGCCCCAGCATTTT. Its translation is CASSGRGGASNQPQHF.

About this clone: The sample contains more than one DNA sequence encoding this CDR3. V usage is TRBV9 and J usage is TRBJ2-1; D gene ambiguous. The CDR3 is made up of 15 amino acids. Trimming removed 1 base from V and 0 bases from J, with 8 bases in between. Per germline, CDR1 SGDLS and CDR2 YYNGEE. The CDR3 is CASSVSGSSYNEQFF. CDR3 nucleotide sequence: TGTGCCAGCAGCGTATCGGGCAGCTCCTACAATGAGCAGTTCTTC.

The chain links TRBV11-3 to TRBJ2-5; weak D call: TRBD1 (6 bases). The CDR3 consists of 14 residues. CDR1 is SGHNT and CDR2 is YENEEA in the germline V gene. Trimming cost V 5 bases and J 5 bases, with 15 bases left between them. Written as DNA, the CDR3 is TGTGCCAGCAGCATCATCAGGGGTCCTGAGACCCAGTACTTC. It encodes CASSIIRGPETQYF.

This chain connects TRBV7-2 to TRBJ2-7; D remains ambiguous. Trimming took 4 bases from V and 2 from J, leaving 9 bases between them. Germline CDR1 and CDR2: SGHTA and FQGNSA. The CDR3 is made up of 13 amino acids. CDR3 region: CASSWRSPYEQYF. CDR3 sequence (DNA): TGTGCCAGCAGCTGGCGGTCGCCCTACGAGCAGTACTTC. The full variable domain, completed using reference TRBV7-2 and TRBJ2-7, is GAGVSQSPSNKVTEKGKDVELRCDPISGHTALYWYRQSLGQGLEFLIYFQGNSAPDKSGLPSDRFSAERTGGSVSTLTIQRTQQEDSAVYLCASSWRSPYEQYFGPGTRLTVT.

The rearrangement joins TRBV5-7 to TRBJ2-3, with a possible D match to TRBD1 (6 bases). TRBV5-7 is an open reading frame whose function is uncertain. The CDR3 runs 15 residues. V lost 5 bases and J 0 bases, leaving 13 bases between the germline ends. CDR3 sequence (DNA): TGTGCCAGCAGACCCGACAGGTCTAGCACAGATACGCAGTATTTT. It is translated as CASRPDRSSTDTQYF.

This chain links TRBV2 with TRBJ1-5; D unresolved. Trimming stripped 3 bases from V and 5 bases from J, with 11 bases between. Germline V gene lookup returns CDR1 SNHLY and CDR2 FYNNEI. CDR3 length: 14 residues. The chain's CDR3 is CASSDRTSDQPQHF. As DNA, the CDR3 is TGTGCCAGCAGTGATAGGACTTCTGATCAGCCCCAGCATTTT.

On this clone: Other DNA sequences in this specimen translate into the identical CDR3. J is TRBJ1-5 and V is TRBV27; D ambiguous. With 8 bases removed from V and 7 bases from J, the gap between germline ends came to 12 bases. CDR1 is MNHEY and CDR2 is SMNVEV in the germline V gene (reference sequence). The length of the CDR3 is 12 residues. CDR3 nucleotide sequence: TGTGCCAGCTCCTTCGGAGGGCAGCCCCAGCATTTT. It codes for CASSFGGQPQHF.

The CDR3 bases are TGCGCCAGCAGCCAAGATGAGGGGCACCAGAAGACCCAGTACTTC. This translates into CASSQDEGHQKTQYF. This sequence joins TRBV4-1 and TRBJ2-5; D tentatively reads TRBD1 or TRBD2 (5 bases each). This CDR3 is 15 amino acids long. CDR1 MGHRA and CDR2 YSYEKL come from the germline V gene. The ends were cut back, 0 bases at V and 6 bases at J, with 14 bases in the middle.

This clone was seen more than once but under ten times. The gene calls are TRBV5-4 and TRBJ2-1, with a tentative D call TRBD1 (5 bases). Trimming stripped 7 bases from V and 6 bases from J, with 14 bases between. This CDR3 has 13 amino acids. Looked up from germline, CDR1 is SGHNT and CDR2 is YYREEE (reference sequence). The chain's CDR3 is CASSFYQGNEQFF. The CDR3 DNA reads TGTGCCAGCTCCTTTTACCAGGGCAATGAGCAGTTCTTC.

The chain recombines TRBV5-1 with TRBJ2-7; TRBD2 might be the D (5 bases). This CDR3 comprises 14 residues. Germline loops: CDR1 SGHRS, CDR2 YFSETQ. V was clipped by 3 bases and J by 3 bases, with 13 bases between them. CDR3 bases: TGCGCCAGCAGCTCACTCGAGGGTATCTACGAGCAGTACTTC. Translating it yields CASSSLEGIYEQYF.

The chain joins TRBV6-6 to TRBJ2-2, with D unresolved. V lost 2 bases to trimming and J lost 6 bases, with 7 bases between them. Germline CDR1 MNHNY, CDR2 SVGAGI (reference sequence). This CDR3 has 13 residues. CDR3 protein: CASSYVGAGELFF. The DNA for the CDR3 is TGTGCCAGCAGTTACGTGGGCGCCGGGGAGCTGTTTTTT.

V is TRBV2 and J is TRBJ1-5; tentative D call: TRBD1 (5 bases). The CDR3 spans 13 residues. The germline gives CDR1 SNHLY, CDR2 FYNNEI. V lost 8 bases to trimming and J lost 7 bases, with 15 bases between them. CDR3 sequence reads: CASLGERGQPQHF. In DNA, the CDR3 is TGTGCCAGCCTGGGCGAACGGGGGCAGCCCCAGCATTTT.

In DNA, the CDR3 is TGCGCCAGCAGTGGGGCGGGAGGCGAGACCCAGTACTTC. Encoded protein: CASSGAGGETQYF. The chain employs TRBV10-2 and TRBJ2-5, with 8 bases lining up with TRBD2. The CDR3 spans 13 residues. Trimming at V came to 4 bases and at J to 5 bases, leaving 3 bases not matched to a gene. Germline CDR1 reads WSHSY; CDR2 reads SAAADI.

The chain combines TRBV5-1 with TRBJ1-4; D is unresolved. V was shortened by 0 bases and J by 10 bases, with 4 bases between the two germline ends. The CDR3 has 11 residues. CDR1 is SGHRS and CDR2 is YFSETQ in the germline V gene. CDR3: CASSLAGKLFF. In DNA, the CDR3 is TGCGCCAGCAGCTTGGCGGGAAAACTGTTTTTT.

This clone was recorded a few times. V gene TRBV5-4 combines with J gene TRBJ2-4; 8 bases are shared with TRBD1. J was trimmed by 7 bases and V by 4 bases; bases with no gene match: 10. Germline V lookup: CDR1 SGHNT, CDR2 YYREEE (reference sequence). The CDR3 sequence is 15 residues long. The CDR3 region is CASSASGGVVNIQYF. The DNA of the CDR3 is TGTGCCAGCAGCGCCTCAGGGGGCGTCGTTAACATTCAGTACTTC.

The chain recombines TRBV7-2 with TRBJ2-2; 8 bases line up with TRBD1. CDR1 is SGHTA and CDR2 is FQGNSA in the germline V gene. The CDR3 has 15 amino acids. V lost 6 bases to trimming and J lost 4 bases; unmatched junction nucleotides: 7. CDR3 in amino acids: CASSSQGAGTGELFF. The CDR3 DNA reads TGTGCCAGCAGTTCCCAGGGGGCCGGCACCGGGGAGCTGTTTTTT.

This clone was recorded once. This chain connects TRBV14 to TRBJ1-3; 7 positions agree with TRBD1. The germline CDR1 and CDR2 sequences are SGHDN and FVKESK. The CDR3 is made up of 17 amino acids. Trimming cost V 4 bases and J 0 bases; bases outside gene matches: 9. The CDR3 loop is CASSPPGGPFSGNTIYF. The DNA for the CDR3 is TGTGCCAGCAGCCCCCCAGGGGGTCCTTTCTCTGGAAACACCATATATTTT. The whole variable domain, filled in from reference TRBV14 and TRBJ1-3, reads EAGVTQFPSHSVIEKGQTVTLRCDPISGHDNLYWYRRVMGKEIKFLLHFVKESKQDESGMPNNRFLAERTGGTYSTLKVQPAELEDSGVYFCASSPPGGPFSGNTIYFGEGSWLTVV.

J is TRBJ2-5 and V is TRBV29-1, with D unclear. Deletions cut 5 bases from V and 5 bases from J, with 6 bases between. The CDR3 covers 10 residues. CDR1 is SQVTM and CDR2 is ANQGSEA in the germline V gene. DNA for the CDR3: TGCAGCGTTCTCCACGAGACCCAGTACTTC. Translated, it gives CSVLHETQYF.